These 18 T cell receptor beta chains originate from one sample sequenced in a study of cytotoxic CD8 clonotypes in ibrutinib-treated CLL. Produced via immunoSEQ multiplex PCR; TCRdb's table is partial and in-frame only. This table has some 130,000 clones, approximately 85% appearing once. The sample was PBMCs, taken after 24 months of ibrutinib treatment. The receptors come from a human donor with chronic lymphocytic leukemia.

V and J are TRBV19 and TRBJ2-5, with 10 bases aligning to TRBD1. This CDR3 comprises 18 residues. The ends lost 1 base at V and 4 bases at J; junction bases unmatched: 12. Germline-derived CDR1 and CDR2 are LNHDA and SQIVND (reference sequence). The CDR3 DNA reads as TGTGCCAGTAGTATAGTCCTAGGATGGGACAGGGGAGCAGAGACCCAGTACTTC. Amino acid sequence: CASSIVLGWDRGAETQYF.

J is TRBJ2-1 and V is TRBV7-2; 15 bases fit TRBD2. J was trimmed by 5 bases and V by 4 bases; bases with no gene match: 12. The CDR3 extends over 19 amino acids. CDR1 is SGHTA and CDR2 is FQGNSA in the germline V gene. The CDR3 DNA follows: TGTGCCAGCAGCTCGACTCCCCCGGGACTAGCGGGAGGAGACAATGAGCAGTTCTTC. It encodes CASSSTPPGLAGGDNEQFF.

The chain uses TRBV19 and TRBJ2-1; the match to TRBD2 covers 9 bases. Trimming took 6 bases from V and 3 from J; bases not matched to a gene: 6. CDR3 size: 15 residues. The germline gives CDR1 LNHDA, CDR2 SQIVND (reference sequence). CDR3: CASRPRGGRYNEQFF. CDR3 coding DNA: TGTGCCAGTAGACCGCGGGGGGGCCGCTACAATGAGCAGTTCTTC.

The J gene is TRBJ1-2, the V gene TRBV28; TRBD1 aligns across 7 bases. Per the germline V gene, CDR1 is MDHEN and CDR2 is SYDVKM. V lost 10 bases to trimming and J lost 7 bases; unmatched junction nucleotides: 15. The CDR3 loop spans 14 amino acids. The CDR3 DNA is TGTGCCACCACCGGACAGGACCGATACGGTGGCTACACCTTC. Its translation: CATTGQDRYGGYTF.

V usage is TRBV28 and J usage is TRBJ1-1; D is unclear. V lost 3 bases and J 11 bases, leaving 31 bases between the germline ends. CDR1 and CDR2 from the germline V gene are MDHEN and SYDVKM. The CDR3 has 18 residues. The CDR3 sequence: CASSFYLHLSGGPDFAFF. The CDR3 region has the DNA TGTGCCAGCAGTTTTTACCTGCATCTTAGCGGCGGACCTGACTTCGCTTTCTTT.

This chain connects TRBV11-3 to TRBJ2-1; D perhaps matches TRBD2 (5 bases). This CDR3 region has 12 residues. CDR1 is SGHNT, CDR2 YENEEA, per germline. The V gene lost 5 bases and the J gene lost 5 bases, with 7 bases spanning the gap. This chain's CDR3 is CASSASNNEQFF. The DNA for the CDR3 is TGTGCCAGCAGCGCTAGCAACAATGAGCAGTTCTTC.

This chain joins TRBV5-1 and TRBJ2-5; D is unresolved. The CDR3 contains 14 residues. Deletions cut 1 base from V and 0 bases from J, with 7 bases between. Germline CDR1 SGHRS, CDR2 YFSETQ. The CDR3 DNA reads as TGCGCCAGCAGCTTGATGGCAGACCAAGAGACCCAGTACTTC. Amino acid sequence: CASSLMADQETQYF.

The chain joins TRBV12-5 to TRBJ1-2, with D possibly TRBD1 on 6 matching bases. V shed 3 bases and J shed 5 bases, with 19 bases lying between them. This CDR3 has 16 amino acids. The germline V gene encodes CDR1 LGHNT and CDR2 FRNRAP. The CDR3 sequence is CASGFQEIQGSYGYTF. CDR3 coding DNA: TGTGCTAGTGGTTTTCAGGAGATACAGGGTTCTTATGGCTACACCTTC.

The chain couples TRBV11-1 to TRBJ2-7, with 8 positions matching TRBD1. Germline V gene data show CDR1 as SGHAT and CDR2 as FQDESV (reference sequence). The junction had 6 bases not matched to a gene; V was cut back by 5 bases and J by 3 bases. CDR3 length equals 14 residues. The CDR3 bases are TGTGCCAGCAGCGTAGGTACAGGGGGCTACGAGCAGTACTTC. Translated, it gives CASSVGTGGYEQYF.

The CDR3 nucleotides read TGCAGCGTTGAAGCCCAGAGCACAGATACGCAGTATTTT. Residues: CSVEAQSTDTQYF. The genes are TRBV29-1 and TRBJ2-3; D unresolved. V was clipped by 1 base and J by 0 bases, with 5 bases between them. Germline V gives CDR1 SQVTM, CDR2 ANQGSEA. The CDR3 sequence is 13 residues long.

V gene TRBV28 combines with J gene TRBJ2-5; D is perhaps TRBD2 (5 bases). The CDR3 length is 14 residues. The germline CDR1 and CDR2 sequences are MDHEN and SYDVKM. V gave up 6 bases and J gave up 5 bases, with 16 bases separating them. CDR3 DNA sequence: TGTGCCAGCAGCCCCGGGAATCTGGGGGAGACCCAGTACTTC. Protein product: CASSPGNLGETQYF.

V is TRBV6-5 and J is TRBJ2-6; 8 nucleotides match TRBD2. The CDR3 consists of 15 residues. The trim removed 6 bases at V and 4 bases at J, leaving 5 bases unmatched. The germline gives CDR1 MNHEY, CDR2 SVGAGI. The CDR3 sequence is CASSYGGAGANVLTF. The CDR3 nucleotides are TGTGCCAGCAGCTACGGGGGGGCAGGGGCCAACGTCCTGACTTTC.

V gene TRBV27 combines with J gene TRBJ2-7; TRBD1 agrees at 7 bases. The CDR3 is made up of 15 amino acids. CDR1 is MNHEY and CDR2 is SMNVEV in the germline V gene (reference sequence). Trimming removed 3 bases from V and 6 bases from J; junction bases left unmatched: 11. The CDR3 nucleotides are TGTGCCAGCAGTTTGAGAGGGGGCCTCGCCCTCGAGCAGTACTTC. Translation gives CASSLRGGLALEQYF.

The V gene is TRBV5-5, the J gene TRBJ1-1, with D unresolved. The V end was cut by 2 bases, the J end by 3 bases, with 8 bases between. CDR1 is SGHKS, CDR2 YYEKEE, per germline (reference sequence). This CDR3 is built from 13 residues. CDR3 nucleotide sequence: TGTGCCAGCAGCTTTTCGGTGGACACTGAAGCTTTCTTT. Translated, it gives CASSFSVDTEAFF. The full variable domain, rest sourced from reference TRBV5-5 and TRBJ1-1, is DAGVTQSPTHLIKTRGQQVTLRCSPISGHKSVSWYQQVLGQGPQFIFQYYEKEERGRGNFPDRFSARQFPNYSSELNVNALLLGDSALYLCASSFSVDTEAFFGQGTRLTVV.

J is TRBJ2-7 and V is TRBV19; D unresolved. There are 16 residues in the CDR3. Germline CDR1 is LNHDA and CDR2 is SQIVND (reference sequence). V was cut by 5 bases and J by 5 bases, with 22 bases left in between. CDR3 residues: CASSPRLQVDFDEQYF. CDR3 coding DNA: TGTGCCAGTAGTCCCCGTTTGCAGGTTGACTTCGACGAGCAGTACTTC.

The chain combines TRBV4-3 with TRBJ2-2, with D uncertain. The CDR3 loop spans 16 amino acids. The germline CDR1 and CDR2 sequences are LGHNA and YSLEER. Trimming took 0 bases from V and 1 from J, leaving 9 bases between them. The CDR3 DNA reads as TGCGCCAGCAGCCAAGAGTTTGGGGTGAACACCGGGGAGCTGTTTTTT. Protein product: CASSQEFGVNTGELFF.

The chain carries TRBV6-1 and TRBJ1-2; no clear D. Germline V lookup: CDR1 MNHNS, CDR2 SASEGT. The germline V and J ends were trimmed by 8 bases and 4 bases, with 20 bases remaining between them. There are 15 residues in the CDR3. The CDR3: CASPETSGFLYGYTF. DNA of the CDR3: TGTGCCAGCCCGGAGACATCGGGGTTCCTCTATGGCTACACCTTC.

This chain connects TRBV4-1 to TRBJ1-2; TRBD1 might be the D (5 bases). CDR1 MGHRA and CDR2 YSYEKL come from the germline V gene. CDR3 length equals 17 residues. The V gene lost 0 bases and the J gene lost 2 bases, with 16 bases spanning the gap. The CDR3: CASSQDRGRPRNYGYTF. The CDR3 region has the DNA TGCGCCAGCAGCCAAGATAGGGGCAGGCCCAGAAACTATGGCTACACCTTC.